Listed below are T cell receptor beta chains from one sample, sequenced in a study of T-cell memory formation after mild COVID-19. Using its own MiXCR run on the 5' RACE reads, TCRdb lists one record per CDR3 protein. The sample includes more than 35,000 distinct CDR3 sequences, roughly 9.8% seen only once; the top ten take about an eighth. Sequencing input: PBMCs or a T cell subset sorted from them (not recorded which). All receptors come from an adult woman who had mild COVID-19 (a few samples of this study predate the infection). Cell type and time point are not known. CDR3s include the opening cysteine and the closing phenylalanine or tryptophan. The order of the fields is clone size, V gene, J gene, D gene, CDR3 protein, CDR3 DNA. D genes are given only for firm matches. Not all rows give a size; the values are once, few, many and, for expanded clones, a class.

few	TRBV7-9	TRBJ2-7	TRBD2	CASSPSGGRINEQYF	TGTGCCAGCAGCCCCTCTGGCGGGAGGATCAACGAGCAGTACTTC
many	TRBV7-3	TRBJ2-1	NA	CASSHTGNSYDEQFF	TGTGCCAGCAGCCATACAGGTAACTCCTACGATGAGCAGTTCTTC
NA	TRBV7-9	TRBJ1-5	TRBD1	CASSYGTAHNQPQHF	TGTGCCAGCAGCTACGGGACAGCCCACAATCAGCCCCAGCATTTT
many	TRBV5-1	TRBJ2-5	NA	CASSLDSVQETQYF	TGCGCCAGCAGCTTAGACTCCGTGCAAGAGACCCAGTACTTC
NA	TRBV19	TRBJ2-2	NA	CASSRTGELFF	TGTGCCAGTTCCCGCACCGGGGAGCTGTTTTTT
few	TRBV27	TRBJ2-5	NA	CASTRLGQETQYF	TGTGCCAGCACCAGGTTGGGCCAAGAGACCCAGTACTTC
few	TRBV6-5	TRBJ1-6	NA	CASSYSRQTNSPLHF	TGTGCCAGCAGTTACTCGAGGCAGACGAATTCACCCCTCCACTTT
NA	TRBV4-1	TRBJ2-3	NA	CASSQDIRFTDTQYF	TGCGCCAGCAGCCAAGATATCCGGTTCACAGATACGCAGTATTTT
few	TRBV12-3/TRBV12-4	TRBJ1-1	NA	CASSRQKNTEAFF	TGTGCCAGCAGTAGACAGAAGAACACTGAAGCTTTCTTT
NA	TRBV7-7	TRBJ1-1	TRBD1	CASSLGQGARAFF	TGTGCTAGCAGCTTAGGACAGGGGGCGAGAGCTTTCTTT
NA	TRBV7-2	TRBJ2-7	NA	CASSYEGTTPRQYF	TGTGCCAGCAGCTACGAGGGGACCACCCCTCGGCAGTACTTC
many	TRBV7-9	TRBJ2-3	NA	CASSLAPSATDTQYF	TGTGCCAGCAGCTTAGCGCCCTCCGCCACAGATACGCAGTATTTT
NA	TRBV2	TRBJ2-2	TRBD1	CASSGTGLNTGELFF	TGTGCCAGCAGCGGGACAGGGCTGAACACCGGGGAGCTGTTTTTT